The 10 T cell receptor beta chains given below trace back to one sample, sequenced in a study of cytomegalovirus exposure and HLA in healthy donors. Primers for the PCR totalled 60 Vbeta and 13 Jbeta. Libraries were prepared by immunoSEQ multiplex PCR; TCRdb keeps only in-frame clonotypes and omits some of them. The repertoire consists of about 120,000 clones, with about 76% occurring once and the leading ten covering approximately 2.2%. Sample: PBMCs. The receptors here all came from a woman in her thirties or forties in good health and CMV-seronegative.

The chain recombines TRBV30 with TRBJ1-1; no firm D call. The ends were cut back, 5 bases at V and 1 base at J, with 11 bases in the middle. The CDR3 is 13 amino acids. The germline V gene encodes CDR1 GTSNPN and CDR2 SVGIG (reference sequence). CDR3 nucleotides: TGTGCCTGGGGAAACAGTAAGAACACTGAAGCTTTCTTT. Its translation is CAWGNSKNTEAFF.

The V gene is TRBV5-4, the J gene TRBJ1-3; 10 bases are shared with TRBD1. The ends lost 7 bases at V and 2 bases at J; junction bases unmatched: 0. The CDR3 is 13 residues long. The V gene's germline CDR1 is SGHNT and CDR2 YYREEE (reference sequence). The CDR3 loop reads CASGTGAGNTIYF. The CDR3 DNA sequence: TGTGCCAGCGGGACAGGGGCTGGAAACACCATATATTTT.

The chain links TRBV28 to TRBJ2-7; 8 bases agree with TRBD2. This CDR3 comprises 15 residues. Per the germline V gene, CDR1 is MDHEN and CDR2 is SYDVKM. Trimming cost V 6 bases and J 4 bases; bases outside gene matches: 11. The CDR3 loop reads CASRAEERERYEQYF. CDR3 coding DNA: TGTGCCAGCAGGGCTGAGGAGCGGGAGCGGTACGAGCAGTACTTC.

This chain joins TRBV5-8 and TRBJ2-7, with D possibly TRBD2 on 5 matching bases. This CDR3 spans 13 amino acids. The germline V gene has CDR1 SGHTS and CDR2 YDEGEE. Deletions cut 0 bases from V and 5 bases from J, with 9 bases between. This CDR3 reads CASSLGGFNEQYF. The CDR3 DNA reads TGTGCCAGCAGCTTGGGCGGGTTCAACGAGCAGTACTTC.

V gene TRBV18 combines with J gene TRBJ1-2; a possible D gene is TRBD1 (5 bases). Trimming removed 0 bases from V and 3 bases from J, with 14 bases in between. CDR1 is KGHSH and CDR2 is LQKENI in the germline V gene. The CDR3 consists of 16 residues. CDR3 amino acids: CASSPPAGLSDYGYTF. The CDR3 nucleotides read TGTGCCAGCTCACCACCGGCAGGGTTATCTGACTATGGCTACACCTTC.

This chain uses TRBV7-2 with TRBJ2-5; the match to TRBD1 covers 11 bases. Near its end, the DNA agrees better with TRBJ2-7, so the J call may be wrong. The V gene's germline CDR1 is SGHTA and CDR2 FQGNSA. The CDR3 runs 14 residues. The CDR3 loop is CASSRDRGTYEQYF. DNA of the CDR3: TGTGCCAGCAGCCGGGACAGGGGGACCTACGAGCAGTACTTC.

The chain joins TRBV7-6 to TRBJ2-1, with D possibly matching TRBD2 (6 bases). V was shortened by 5 bases and J by 0 bases, with 14 bases between the two germline ends. There are 16 residues in the CDR3. Germline V gene data show CDR1 as SGHVS and CDR2 as FNYEAQ. The CDR3 DNA sequence: TGTGCCAGCAGCCTTCAGGGACTCTTCTCCTACAATGAGCAGTTCTTC. As protein: CASSLQGLFSYNEQFF.

The chain combines TRBV25-1 with TRBJ2-1, with 11 nucleotides matching TRBD2. Germline lookup yields CDR1 MGHDK and CDR2 SYGVNS. The CDR3 spans 18 residues. V dropped 5 bases and J dropped 8; count of bases not matched to a gene: 17. Here the CDR3 reads CASSSPGNGTSGGDEQFF. CDR3 DNA: TGTGCCAGCAGTTCCCCCGGCAACGGGACTAGCGGAGGAGATGAGCAGTTCTTC.

This sequence joins TRBV6-5 and TRBJ2-5, with TRBD2 matching over 9 bases. The J call is doubtful: the DNA matches TRBJ2-7 better. CDR1 and CDR2 (germline): MNHEY, SVGAGI. The CDR3 runs to 15 residues. CDR3 coding DNA: TGTGCCAGCAGCACCCCCGCGGGGGGGCCCGGCGAGCAGTACTTC. Translating gives CASSTPAGGPGEQYF.

In DNA, the CDR3 is TGTGCCAGCAGCCTCGGCGGGGGATCCCACGAGCAGTACTTC. Protein sequence: CASSLGGGSHEQYF. The V and J genes are TRBV7-6 and TRBJ2-7; TRBD2 matches 7 bases. The V gene end was trimmed by 5 bases and the J gene end by 5 bases; junction bases not matched to a gene: 9. Germline V lookup: CDR1 SGHVS, CDR2 FNYEAQ. This CDR3 contains 14 residues.